A selection of T cell receptor beta chains follows, all from one sample in a study of CD8 T cells in ankylosing spondylitis. TCRdb recomputed calls from the 5' RACE reads with MiXCR, one row per CDR3 protein. The data hold some 95,000 distinct CDR3 sequences, with about 8.1% observed a single time. The sample taken for sequencing was blood, either unsorted or a sorted T cell fraction (not recorded which). The source of these receptors is a male donor with ankylosing spondylitis or in good health (not recorded which). Both conserved end residues are part of each CDR3. Only some rows state a clone size, as once, few, many or a class for expanded clones.

V	size	J	CDR3
TRBV20-1	many	TRBJ1-5	CSARVVGLGNQPQHF
TRBV28	many	TRBJ2-3	CASSFAGGLLGTQYF
TRBV9	many	TRBJ1-1	CASSETDRMNTEAFF
TRBV9	many	TRBJ2-3	CASSVAVGVDTQYF
TRBV15	many	TRBJ1-3	CATSRALRDSGNTIYF
TRBV12-5	medium-sized	TRBJ2-2	CASGSLGTPNTGELFF
TRBV5-4	NA	TRBJ2-1	CASSWDTLAGRYNEQFF
TRBV7-2	NA	TRBJ2-5	CASSAHRGGETQYF
TRBV10-3	many	TRBJ1-1	CAISEKGNTEAFF
TRBV29-1	many	TRBJ2-3	CSADQGGGADTQYF
TRBV19	many	TRBJ2-3	CASSTNRGGLDPDTQYF
TRBV6-5	many	TRBJ1-2	CASSYATGGGYGYTF
TRBV3-1	NA	TRBJ2-3	CASSTTPAGPNTDTQYF
TRBV6-5	many	TRBJ1-2	CASSYSSRKLYGYTF
TRBV29-1	many	TRBJ1-2	CSVEEPGNYGYTF
TRBV5-1	many	TRBJ2-2	CASSLVATSGAGELFF
TRBV28	many	TRBJ1-2	CASSLGYTGVVGYTF
TRBV20-1	many	TRBJ1-1	CSAQPPNTEAFF